This TCR beta chain was observed in a study of OX40 agonist ivuxolimab in advanced cancers. Turning to the overall study: Ivuxolimab, which targeted the costimulatory receptor OX40 (CD134), was an agonistic, fully human IgG2 monoclonal antibody. Intravenous ivuxolimab was administered to patients every 2 weeks at six dose levels: 0.01, 0.1, 0.3, 1.5, 3 and 10 mg/kg. Of the approximately 50 dose-escalation patients, hepatocellular carcinoma was present in roughly 19, melanoma in roughly 15, renal cell carcinoma in 9 and head and neck cancer in 9. The dose-escalation cohort was 82.7% male with a mean age of about 65 years, ranging from roughly 23 to 80. Patients were allowed to have had prior anti-PD-1, anti-PD-L1 or anti-CTLA-4 therapy, and around two fifths of the dose-escalation patients had been treated with checkpoint inhibitors. Partial responses occurred in three dose-escalation patients, of whom one had hepatocellular carcinoma and two had cutaneous melanoma. Peripheral TCRbeta sequencing aimed to test whether ivuxolimab altered TCR sequence diversity and caused clonal T-cell expansion. The monotherapy dose-escalation portion (N of about 49 patients) of the phase I ivuxolimab trial is reported in the paper.

The trial excluded patients who had a history of autoimmune disease or were on systemic immunosuppression. Peripheral blood for TCR sequencing was collected from all dose cohorts at baseline, on cycle 4 day 1, and on cycle 7 day 1. Samples came from an open-label, multicenter, first-in-human phase I dose-escalation trial of ivuxolimab. Adults with locally advanced or metastatic head and neck squamous cell, hepatocellular, melanoma or renal cell carcinoma were enrolled in the trial. CD4+ and CD8+ T cells were sorted separately from peripheral blood before TCR sequencing. The study at large found these results: Partial responders in the 0.1-3.0 mg/kg groups had among the lowest normalized peripheral clonal expansion, especially among CD8+ T cells. On average, CD8+ T cells showed more expanded clones than CD4+ T cells after ivuxolimab. At doses from 0.1 to 3.0 mg/kg, clonal expansion was seen in both CD4+ and CD8+ blood T cells between baseline and week 6. Low levels of normalized T-cell clonal expansion were also seen in some patients who did not respond. The antigen specificity of the peripheral T cells that underwent clonal expansion was not determined.

As to this clone: Its target antigen remains unknown. Base qualities are missing; no much larger clone stands one base away.

For sequencing of the TCRbeta CDR3 region, genomic DNA was extracted from the sorted cells. TCRbeta CDR3 regions were sequenced using the immunoSEQ Assay. The table was pulled from immuneACCESS by TCRdb, which kept in-frame rearrangements only. Such tables lose some clones; where checked, under half of the loss comes from unresolved V genes, and the rest has no known cause. The table for this sample lists roughly 74,000 clones; less than 90% of them were counted only once. Of the sample, more than 2% falls within the top ten clones. The germline ends are 5 bases apart after V is trimmed by 5 bases and J by 1 base. The germline V gene (reference sequence) yields DFQATT for CDR1 and SNEGSKA for CDR2. The CDR3, cysteine through phenylalanine, is 11 amino acids long. Just CDR3 DNA is preserved here, 33 bases in frame from base 1.

The rearranged segments are TRBV20-1 and TRBJ1-2, with no D gene named confidently. The TCR was taken from an adult with an advanced solid tumor such as melanoma, head and neck, liver or kidney cancer. The source was CD4+ or CD8+ T cells sorted from blood, collected in a trial of the OX40 agonist ivuxolimab. The DNA sequence is as follows: TGCAGTGCTCCACTTAACTATGGCTACACCTTC. This gives the protein CSAPLNYGYTF.